The 10 T cell receptor beta chains below were found in one sample sequenced in a study of CD8 T cells in Susac syndrome. RNA, at about 0.45 to 1 ug, was reverse transcribed with random hexamers. TCRdb reprocessed the immunoSEQ multiplex PCR reads via MiXCR and lists one record per CDR3 protein. The table shows roughly 150,000 distinct CDR3 sequences, with over 95% occurring only once. The sample was CD8+ T cells from PBMCs. These receptor sequences come from a human donor with multiple sclerosis.

The chain recombines TRBV5-1 with TRBJ1-6, with 7 bases aligning to TRBD1. The CDR3 loop spans 15 amino acids. The germline V gene encodes CDR1 SGHRS and CDR2 YFSETQ. V lost 3 bases and J lost 9; bases outside the gene matches: 9. CDR3 residues: CASSSFRDSFSPLHF. CDR3 in DNA: TGCGCCAGCAGCTCGTTCCGGGACAGCTTTTCACCCCTCCACTTT.

V and J are TRBV15 and TRBJ1-5, with D unresolved. The V gene's germline CDR1 is LNHNV and CDR2 YYDKDF (reference sequence). Trimming pared 3 bases from V and 0 bases from J, leaving 6 bases between. The CDR3 spans 14 residues. This chain's CDR3 is CATSRGDSNQPQHF. Here the CDR3 DNA reads TGTGCCACCAGCAGGGGAGATAGCAATCAGCCCCAGCATTTT.

The gene calls are TRBV7-6 and TRBJ1-1; D uncertain. V was pared by 2 bases and J by 5 bases, with 12 bases between. Germline V CDR1 and CDR2: SGHVS, FNYEAQ. This CDR3 is built from 14 residues. The CDR3, as DNA: TGTGCCAGCAGCTTAAATCTCCTAGGGACTGAAGCTTTCTTT. It is translated as CASSLNLLGTEAFF. Looking up the rest from reference TRBV7-6 and TRBJ1-1 gives the full variable domain: GAGVSQSPRYKVTKRGQDVALRCDPISGHVSLYWYRQALGQGPEFLTYFNYEAQQDKSGLPNDRFSAERPEGSISTLTIQRTEQRDSAMYRCASSLNLLGTEAFFGQGTRLTVV.

This clonotype was counted between two and nine times. The V and J genes are TRBV27 and TRBJ1-1; D might be TRBD1 (5 bases). The germline V gene encodes CDR1 MNHEY and CDR2 SMNVEV (reference sequence). The length of the CDR3 is 12 residues. Trimming removed 5 bases at V and 4 bases at J, with 8 bases between. CDR3 sequence reads: CASSQGSTEAFF. CDR3 sequence (DNA): TGTGCCAGCAGTCAGGGATCCACTGAAGCTTTCTTT.

The chain combines TRBV9 with TRBJ1-2, with D possibly being TRBD1 (5 bases). Germline V CDR1 and CDR2: SGDLS, YYNGEE. This CDR3 region has 15 residues. The V gene lost 3 bases and the J gene lost 7 bases, with 19 bases spanning the gap. The CDR3 here is CASSGSGTTGRGYTF. As DNA, the CDR3 is TGTGCCAGCAGCGGGAGCGGGACCACGGGACGTGGCTACACCTTC.

The rearrangement uses TRBV6-5 and TRBJ2-7; 8 nucleotides line up with TRBD2. This CDR3 has 17 residues. The germline V gene encodes CDR1 MNHEY and CDR2 SVGAGI. V dropped 0 bases and J dropped 9; count of bases not matched to a gene: 16. CDR3 coding DNA: TGTGCCAGCAGTTACTCGCGGGCTAGCGGGCCCTGGGCGGGGCAGTACTTC. It translates to CASSYSRASGPWAGQYF.

The chain carries TRBV6-5 and TRBJ2-7; D may be TRBD1 or TRBD2 (6 bases each). V lost 10 bases to trimming and J lost 0 bases, with 13 bases between them. The CDR3 totals 13 residues. Germline values: CDR1 MNHEY, CDR2 SVGAGI. The CDR3 DNA reads TGTGCCACTCGGGGGCCGACCTCCTACGAGCAGTACTTC. The encoded protein is CATRGPTSYEQYF.

The chain recombines TRBV27 with TRBJ1-6; no clear D gene. The V and J ends lost 2 bases and 13 bases respectively, with 15 bases between them. The CDR3 has 14 amino acids. CDR1 and CDR2 from the germline V gene are MNHEY and SMNVEV (reference sequence). In DNA, the CDR3 is TGTGCCAGCAGTTTAGACGGCCCCCTAGATCCCCTCCACTTT. It is translated as CASSLDGPLDPLHF.

CDR3 residues: CASSFGNAEAFF. In DNA form, the CDR3 reads TGTGCCAGCAGTTTTGGTAATGCTGAAGCTTTCTTT. The rearrangement joins TRBV12-3 or TRBV12-4 to TRBJ1-1; D gene uncertain. The CDR3 spans 12 residues. Trimming shortened V by 3 bases and J by 6 bases, and 8 bases separated the two germline ends.

The V call is TRBV20-1, the J call TRBJ2-1; D possibly corresponds to TRBD1 (5 bases). Between the trimmed V and J ends, which lost 7 bases and 2 bases, there was a span of 9 bases. In germline, CDR1 is DFQATT, CDR2 SNEGSKA (reference sequence). This CDR3 spans 12 amino acids. In DNA form, the CDR3 reads TGCAGTGTGTGGGGCGCCTACAATGAGCAGTTCTTC. Amino acids: CSVWGAYNEQFF.